Shown below are 18 T cell receptor beta chains from a single sample sequenced in a study of blood T cell repertoires in COVID-19. The assay was immunoSEQ multiplex PCR, and TCRdb's table has in-frame clones only and misses some. This sample yields 280,000 or so clones, of which around nine tenths are seen a single time; about 6.1% belongs to the top ten. Source material: PBMCs or T cells enriched from blood (not recorded which). The receptor set was obtained from a woman in her 40s who had recovered from COVID-19.

The chain joins TRBV25-1 to TRBJ2-2; the D gene is possibly TRBD2 (7 bases). This CDR3 has 17 residues. Trimming took 1 base from V and 3 from J, leaving 15 bases between them. CDR1 and CDR2 from the germline V gene are MGHDK and SYGVNS. The CDR3 protein is CASSEFGGAADTGELFF. The DNA for the CDR3 is TGTGCCAGCAGTGAATTTGGGGGGGCAGCAGACACCGGGGAGCTGTTTTTT.

CDR3 DNA: TGTGCCAGCAGCGTAGAGGCGGGCACTGAAGCTTTCTTT. Protein: CASSVEAGTEAFF. The chain combines TRBV9 with TRBJ1-1; D uncertain. CDR3 length: 13 amino acids. V was cut by 0 bases and J by 4 bases, with 7 bases left in between. From germline, CDR1 is SGDLS and CDR2 YYNGEE.

This chain joins TRBV7-2 and TRBJ2-1; 10 nucleotides match TRBD2. V dropped 3 bases and J dropped 8; count of bases not matched to a gene: 7. This CDR3 has 15 amino acids. Per the germline V gene, CDR1 is SGHTA and CDR2 is FQGNSA. The CDR3 bases are TGTGCCAGCAGCTTCTCTAGCGGGAGAATCGATGAGCAGTTCTTC. Amino acid sequence: CASSFSSGRIDEQFF.

The rearrangement uses TRBV19 and TRBJ2-1; D not resolved. Trimming took 3 bases from V and 5 from J, leaving 5 bases between them. Germline V gene sequence: CDR1 LNHDA, CDR2 SQIVND (reference sequence). The CDR3 is made up of 12 amino acids. CDR3 in amino acids: CASSIFDNEQFF. CDR3 nucleotides: TGTGCCAGTAGTATTTTCGACAATGAGCAGTTCTTC.

The chain employs TRBV2 and TRBJ1-4, with D perhaps TRBD1 (6 bases). The CDR3 covers 14 residues. In germline, CDR1 is SNHLY, CDR2 FYNNEI. Trimming stripped 3 bases from V and 8 bases from J, with 13 bases between. In DNA, the CDR3 is TGTGCCAGCAGTGATACAGGGTTTGCCGAAAAACTGTTTTTT. This encodes CASSDTGFAEKLFF.

This chain uses TRBV6-5 with TRBJ1-2, with TRBD1 identical over 10 bases. The germline CDR1 and CDR2 sequences are MNHEY and SVGAGI. V dropped 5 bases and J dropped 5; count of bases not matched to a gene: 5. The CDR3 runs to 14 residues. CDR3 region: CASSPGQGKYGYTF. In nucleotides, the CDR3 is TGTGCCAGCAGTCCGGGACAGGGGAAGTATGGCTACACCTTC.

This clone was seen a single time. J is TRBJ2-2 and V is TRBV4-1, with 10 bases fitting TRBD1. The germline gives CDR1 MGHRA, CDR2 YSYEKL. The V and J ends lost 4 bases and 1 base, in that order; junction bases with no gene match: 3. This CDR3 comprises 16 residues. CDR3 amino acids: CASSPRTGGNTGELFF. The CDR3 DNA reads TGCGCCAGCAGCCCCCGGACAGGGGGGAACACCGGGGAGCTGTTTTTT.

This chain joins TRBV11-3 and TRBJ2-3; D is perhaps TRBD2 (5 bases). This CDR3 has 14 residues. Deletions cut 5 bases from V and 6 bases from J, with 15 bases between. The germline V gene has CDR1 SGHNT and CDR2 YENEEA. CDR3 DNA: TGTGCCAGCAGCCTTACCGGGGTTGCGGATACGCAGTATTTT. It translates to CASSLTGVADTQYF.

The chain combines TRBV7-8 with TRBJ1-1; a weak D match, TRBD1 (5 bases). There are 15 residues in the CDR3. V was shortened by 4 bases and J by 4 bases, with 16 bases between the two germline ends. Germline V gene sequence: CDR1 SGHVS, CDR2 FQNEAQ. The CDR3 DNA is TGTGCCAGCAGCTCCATGGGGACTGTGGGCACTGAAGCTTTCTTT. It yields the protein CASSSMGTVGTEAFF. Full variable domain (missing parts from reference TRBV7-8 and TRBJ1-1): GAGVSQSPRYKVAKRGQDVALRCDPISGHVSLFWYQQALGQGPEFLTYFQNEAQLDKSGLPSDRFFAERPEGSVSTLKIQRTQQEDSAVYLCASSSMGTVGTEAFFGQGTRLTVV.

The chain recombines TRBV7-2 with TRBJ1-2; tentative D call: TRBD1 (6 bases). CDR1 and CDR2 from the germline V gene are SGHTA and FQGNSA. Trimming took off 2 bases at V and 0 bases at J, with 13 bases between the two ends. The CDR3 has 16 residues. The CDR3 DNA follows: TGTGCCAGCAGCTTAAGCTCCCAGGGGCCTAACTATGGCTACACCTTC. Its protein is CASSLSSQGPNYGYTF.

This chain links TRBV28 with TRBJ1-2; 7 bases are a match to TRBD1. The ends lost 8 bases at V and 4 bases at J; junction bases unmatched: 7. Germline assignment: CDR1 MDHEN and CDR2 SYDVKM. CDR3 size: 13 residues. For the CDR3, the DNA is TGTGCCAGCTCGCAGGGACAGAGCTATGGCTACACCTTC. As protein: CASSQGQSYGYTF.

V gene TRBV5-4 combines with J gene TRBJ2-5; 12 nucleotides agree with TRBD2. Trimming took 4 bases from V and 4 from J; bases not matched to a gene: 5. The CDR3 has 15 residues. Looked up from germline, CDR1 is SGHNT and CDR2 is YYREEE (reference sequence). The CDR3 bases are TGTGCCAGCAGCATGGGACTAGCGGGCCTAGAGACCCAGTACTTC. Protein product: CASSMGLAGLETQYF. Based on the CDR3 plus reference TRBV5-4 and TRBJ2-5, the full variable domain is ETGVTQSPTHLIKTRGQQVTLRCSSQSGHNTVSWYQQALGQGPQFIFQYYREEENGRGNFPPRFSGLQFPNYSSELNVNALELDDSALYLCASSMGLAGLETQYFGPGTRLLVL.

The count of this clone is one. This rearrangement joins TRBV7-2 to TRBJ2-7; perhaps TRBD1 as D (5 bases). The CDR3 consists of 13 residues. Germline CDR1 is SGHTA and CDR2 is FQGNSA. Trimming cost V 4 bases and J 3 bases, with 10 bases left between them. Written as DNA, the CDR3 is TGTGCCAGCAGCTCCCACCAGGGCTACGAGCAGTACTTC. Translation: CASSSHQGYEQYF.

This clone was observed once. J is TRBJ2-1 and V is TRBV11-2, with TRBD2 matching over 11 bases. V was clipped by 5 bases and J by 8 bases; unmatched bases: 14. This CDR3 region has 17 residues. Germline CDR1 SGHAT, CDR2 FQNNGV. The CDR3 DNA is TGTGCCAGCAGCCCAAGGGAGATAGCGGGAGGGAAAGATGAGCAGTTCTTC. It yields the protein CASSPREIAGGKDEQFF.

The chain carries TRBV24-1 and TRBJ2-1; 9 bases line up with TRBD1. The junction had 6 bases not matched to a gene; V was cut back by 5 bases and J by 5 bases. The CDR3 covers 15 residues. Per germline, CDR1 KGHDR and CDR2 SFDVKD. CDR3 sequence: CATSGPGQGHNEQFF. CDR3 DNA sequence: TGTGCCACCAGTGGACCGGGACAGGGCCACAATGAGCAGTTCTTC.

V is TRBV18 and J is TRBJ2-1, with TRBD2 matching 10 bases. There are 15 residues in the CDR3. The junction had 2 bases not matched to a gene; V was cut back by 3 bases and J by 3 bases. Germline V gene data show CDR1 as KGHSH and CDR2 as LQKENI. In DNA form, the CDR3 reads TGTGCCAGCTCACCGGCTAGCGGGAGCTACAATGAGCAGTTCTTC. It codes for CASSPASGSYNEQFF. The full variable domain, its missing parts supplied by reference TRBV18 and TRBJ2-1, is NAGVMQNPRHLVRRRGQEARLRCSPMKGHSHVYWYRQLPEEGLKFMVYLQKENIIDESGMPKERFSAEFPKEGPSILRIQQVVRGDSAAYFCASSPASGSYNEQFFGPGTRLTVL.

Regarding this clone: An end of the junction does not agree with germline; a read error may underlie this. The chain combines TRBV3-1 (or the pseudogene TRBV3-2) with TRBJ2-7, with TRBD2 matching 13 bases. Germline V gene data show CDR1 as LGHDT and CDR2 as YNNKEL (reference sequence). This CDR3 has 18 residues. The CDR3 protein is CASSEDSGLAGVSYEQYF. The CDR3 DNA reads TGTGCCAGCAGCGAAGATTCTGGACTAGCGGGAGTTTCGTACGAGCAGTACTTC.

This clone appeared a single time. The same CDR3 arises from other DNA sequences in this sample as well. In DNA, the CDR3 is TGTGCCAGCAGCAGGACAGATGCAACTAATGAAAAACTGTTTTTT. It encodes CASSRTDATNEKLFF. This chain joins TRBV6-5 and TRBJ1-4; tentatively, D is TRBD1 (6 bases). Trimming stripped 6 bases from V and 0 bases from J, with 11 bases between. This CDR3 region has 15 residues. Germline loops: CDR1 MNHEY, CDR2 SVGAGI.